Each of the 4 T cell receptor beta chains below was sequenced from the same sample in a study of metastatic and nonmetastatic thyroid tumors. TCRdb recomputed clones from the PCR reads via MiXCR. The sample lists 20,000 to 25,000 clones, 15% to 20% occurring once. Treatment of any kind had been given to no patient before thyroid surgery. Sample: blood. The receptor source for this set is a female donor with papillary thyroid cancer or a benign thyroid nodule (not recorded which). Some clones in this sample may be carry-over from other donors' samples.

The chain couples TRBV11-2 to TRBJ2-7; 7 nucleotides match TRBD1. Per germline, CDR1 SGHAT and CDR2 FQNNGV. Trimming removed 4 bases from V and 0 bases from J; junction bases left unmatched: 12. The CDR3 has 17 amino acids. CDR3 DNA: TGTGCCAGCAGCTCCCATATCGGGGACAGACGCTCCTACGAGCAGTACTTC. This sequence encodes CASSSHIGDRRSYEQYF.

This clone was seen many times. The rearrangement joins TRBV10-3 to TRBJ2-1; 7 bases fit TRBD2. The CDR3 runs 15 residues. V trimming: 5 bases; J trimming: 9 bases; junction bases outside the gene matches: 13. Germline assignment: CDR1 ENHRY and CDR2 SYGVKD. The CDR3 DNA sequence: TGTGCCATCAGTCGGGAGGCGGCTCGCGCAGCTGAGCAGTTCTTC. Translation gives CAISREAARAAEQFF.

There are many counts of this clone. The chain is built from TRBV3-1 and TRBJ2-1; weak D call: TRBD2 (6 bases). This CDR3 comprises 13 residues. V lost 0 bases and J 14 bases, leaving 14 bases between the germline ends. From germline, CDR1 is LGHDT and CDR2 YNNKEL (reference sequence). CDR3 residues: CASSQDGGSREFF. The CDR3 DNA reads as TGTGCCAGCAGCCAAGATGGAGGGAGCAGGGAGTTCTTC.

At least ten counts were recorded for this clone. The chain uses TRBV7-2 and TRBJ2-3; D gene ambiguous. Germline loops: CDR1 SGHTA, CDR2 FQGNSA. This CDR3 region has 15 residues. V lost 5 bases and J lost 0, with 12 bases in between. CDR3 region: CASSRTRTSTDTQYF. CDR3 coding DNA: TGTGCCAGCAGCCGCACGAGGACGAGCACAGATACGCAGTATTTT.